This T cell receptor (beta chain) was found in a study of lymphopenia after photon versus proton radiotherapy. The method was immunoSEQ multiplex PCR; TCRdb's version includes in-frame clones alone and lacks a portion of them. The sample records around 33,000 clones, approximately 89% being singletons. Material: peripheral blood, obtained from a patient treated with proton-based radiotherapy. This receptor was identified in a woman in her 70s with pancreatic cancer. Some clones in this sample may be carry-over from other donors' samples.

CDR3 nucleotides: TGTGCCAGCAGCCAGGGCACTAGAGCGGAGACCCAGTACTTC. It codes for CASSQGTRAETQYF. The rearrangement joins TRBV4-2 to TRBJ2-5; TRBD2 is a possible D gene (5 bases). CDR1 is LGHNA and CDR2 is YNFKEQ in the germline V gene. CDR3 length: 14 residues. Trimming took off 3 bases at V and 5 bases at J, with 13 bases between the two ends.